The clone carrying this TCR beta chain occurred a few times. The source of the sample is a study of T-cell reconstitution after alpha-beta-depleted transplantation in children. TCRbeta library preparation incorporated unique molecular identifiers. MiXCR was run by TCRdb on the PCR reads, yielding one entry per CDR3 protein. Of under 350,000 distinct CDR3 sequences listed, more than 9% are singletons. The specimen was PBMCs from the stem cell graft donor, collected from the stem cell graft. The clonotype comes from a human donor who donated a stem cell graft to a child with SCID.

The CDR3 loop reads CASSLGGNADTQYF. DNA for the CDR3: TGTGCCAGCAGTTTAGGGGGGAACGCCGATACGCAGTATTTT. This chain uses TRBV12-3 or TRBV12-4 with TRBJ2-3, with D possibly called TRBD1 or TRBD2 (5 bases each). Trimming cost V 1 base and J 6 bases, with 11 bases left between them. This CDR3 comprises 14 residues.